The 5 T cell receptor beta chains presented below share a single source sample, sequenced in a study of blood T cell repertoires in COVID-19. The method was immunoSEQ multiplex PCR; TCRdb's version includes in-frame clones alone and lacks a portion of them. The profile shows about 89,000 clones, just under 80% of them singletons. Sequencing was done on a sample of peripheral blood. These receptors were taken from a man aged 70-80 years with COVID-19, enrolled during active disease.

The DNA for the CDR3 is TGTGCCAGCAGCTTGCTCGGGACAGGGATCGATGGCTACACCTTC. Residues: CASSLLGTGIDGYTF. The chain uses TRBV7-2 and TRBJ1-2; TRBD1 matches at 9 bases. V lost 3 bases and J lost 6; bases outside the gene matches: 8. Germline-derived CDR1 and CDR2 are SGHTA and FQGNSA. This CDR3 comprises 15 residues. Full variable domain (remainder filled in from reference TRBV7-2 and TRBJ1-2): GAGVSQSPSNKVTEKGKDVELRCDPISGHTALYWYRQSLGQGLEFLIYFQGNSAPDKSGLPSDRFSAERTGGSVSTLTIQRTQQEDSAVYLCASSLLGTGIDGYTFGSGTRLTVV.

The chain employs TRBV28 and TRBJ2-5, with D uncertain. The germline CDR1 and CDR2 sequences are MDHEN and SYDVKM. The V end lost 4 bases, the J end lost 1 base, and 13 bases lay between the germline ends. CDR3 length equals 15 residues. The DNA for the CDR3 is TGTGCCAGCAGTTCACCCCTAGGTCCCCAAGAGACCCAGTACTTC. It codes for CASSSPLGPQETQYF.

The chain is built from TRBV2 and TRBJ2-2; the D gene is possibly TRBD2 (6 bases). Germline V gene sequence: CDR1 SNHLY, CDR2 FYNNEI. Trimming took 3 bases from V and 6 from J, leaving 11 bases between them. The CDR3 covers 14 residues. The CDR3 coding sequence is TGTGCCAGCAGTGAGTCCGGGGAGGCCGGGGAGCTGTTTTTT. This codes for CASSESGEAGELFF.

The chain links TRBV4-1 to TRBJ1-1; D uncertain. This CDR3 has 14 amino acids. V was shortened by 0 bases and J by 1 base, with 6 bases between the two germline ends. Germline V lookup: CDR1 MGHRA, CDR2 YSYEKL. The chain's CDR3 is CASSQDPQNTEAFF. The CDR3 nucleotides read TGCGCCAGCAGCCAAGATCCACAGAACACTGAAGCTTTCTTT.

J is TRBJ1-1 and V is TRBV4-2; tentative D call: TRBD1 (6 bases). V lost 0 bases to trimming and J lost 3 bases, with 11 bases between them. The germline gives CDR1 LGHNA, CDR2 YNFKEQ. The CDR3 length is 15 residues. The CDR3 region is CASSQDTGKYTEAFF. The CDR3 DNA sequence: TGTGCCAGCAGCCAAGATACAGGGAAGTACACTGAAGCTTTCTTT.